This T cell receptor (beta chain) was sequenced during a study of T cells expressing NK-cell markers. Study-wide results and caveats: Dominant NKG2C+ clonotypes accounted for roughly 1.0-7.0% of CD8+ T cells in six donors. It is unclear if expanded NKG2C-expressing clones target HCMV antigens.

Note on this clonotype: The target antigen is unknown.

TCRdb processed the 5' RACE reads again and assigns one entry to each CDR3 protein, with no DNA. This repertoire includes about 450,000 distinct CDR3 sequences. The CDR3 runs to 17 residues. Germline assignment: CDR1 MNHEY and CDR2 SMNVEV (reference sequence). Sequencing was done on a sample of blood T cells: a sorted CD56 or NKG2C T cell subset, CD4+ or CD8+ T cells, or bulk PBMC T cells (not recorded which). This clonotype originated in a woman aged 18-70 years in good health. The chain couples TRBV27 to TRBJ2-5; TCRdb reports TRBD2, a call that lacks DNA to check it against. CDR3 region: CASSLTSGRARKETQYF.